Listed below are T cell receptor beta chains from one sample, sequenced in a study of blood T cell repertoires in COVID-19. The repertoire was sequenced with immunoSEQ multiplex PCR; TCRdb's copy has only in-frame clones and lacks some. The table records about 90,000 clones, about 76% of them present only once. The sample was peripheral blood. These receptors came from a woman of 80 years or more with acute or convalescent COVID-19. Both conserved end residues are part of each CDR3. Each record gives: D gene, clone size, V gene, J gene, CDR3 DNA, CDR3 protein. A D gene is named only where the DNA matches it firmly. Not all rows give a size; the values are once, few, many and, for expanded clones, a class.

.,.,TRBV21-1,TRBJ1-4,TGTGCCAGCAGCAATGGGGGACAGCGACTTAATGAAAAACTGTTTTTT,CASSNGGQRLNEKLFF
.,.,TRBV28,TRBJ1-2,TGTGCCAGCAGTCCCTGGAGGGCTAACTATGGCTACACCTTC,CASSPWRANYGYTF
.,.,TRBV7-9,TRBJ1-4,TGTGCCAGCAGTCCCCTCCTTGCAACTAATGAAAAACTGTTTTTT,CASSPLLATNEKLFF
TRBD1,.,TRBV6-6,TRBJ1-4,TGTGCCAGCAGTGACAGGGCAACTAATGAAAAACTGTTTTTT,CASSDRATNEKLFF
TRBD2,.,TRBV29-1,TRBJ2-7,TGCAGCGTTGGGGGTAGCGGGAGCTCCTACGAGCAGTACTTC,CSVGGSGSSYEQYF
TRBD2,.,TRBV24-1,TRBJ2-5,TGTGCCACCAGTGACCCCTCCGCGGGGGGCCAAGAGACCCAGTACTTC,CATSDPSAGGQETQYF
.,.,TRBV7-2,TRBJ1-1,TGTGCCAGCAGCTTAGACCTCGGTGGCGGCAGTGTGGCTTTCTTT,CASSLDLGGGSVAFF
.,.,TRBV30,TRBJ1-2,TGTGCCTGCCCACAGACGGGGAGCTGGGGCTACACCTTC,CACPQTGSWGYTF
.,.,TRBV9,TRBJ1-1,TGTGCCAGCAGCGTGTCTGGAGGGGCGGGGACTGAAGCTTTCTTT,CASSVSGGAGTEAFF
TRBD2,few,TRBV5-1,TRBJ2-7,TGCGCCAGCAGCTTTGGCGGGAGCTACGAGCAGTACTTC,CASSFGGSYEQYF
TRBD2,.,TRBV5-1,TRBJ2-1,TGCGCCAGCAGCTTACTTTCCGGGACTAGCGGATACAATGAGCAGTTCTTC,CASSLLSGTSGYNEQFF
TRBD1,.,TRBV3-1/TRBV3-2,TRBJ1-1,TGTGCCAGCATTCGACAGGGTACCACTGAAGCTTTCTTT,CASIRQGTTEAFF
TRBD2,once,TRBV14,TRBJ2-1,TGTGCCAGCCGGGTCGGGGGGGCCTCTAACAATGAGCAGTTCTTC,CASRVGGASNNEQFF
.,.,TRBV7-5,TRBJ2-4,TGTGCCAGAAGTGCCGGACAGGGGAGTTTAGCCAAAAACATTCAGTACTTC,CARSAGQGSLAKNIQYF
.,few,TRBV18,TRBJ1-6,TGTGCCAGCTCGGGACAAAATAATTCACCCCTCCACTTT,CASSGQNNSPLHF
TRBD2,.,TRBV10-2,TRBJ2-1,TGCGCCAGCAGTGTCGATAGCGGGTTGTGGGATGAGCAGTTCTTC,CASSVDSGLWDEQFF
.,.,TRBV19,TRBJ1-4,TGTGCCAGTAGCCTGTCGGACTCAACTAATGAAAAACTGTTTTTT,CASSLSDSTNEKLFF
TRBD2,.,TRBV7-9,TRBJ2-2,TGTGCCAGCAGCCCCCTGGGACTAGCGGGGGGGCTGACCGGGGAGCTGTTTTTT,CASSPLGLAGGLTGELFF
.,.,TRBV30,TRBJ1-5,TGTGCCTGGAGTGTAACAAGTAATCAGCCCCAGCATTTT,CAWSVTSNQPQHF
.,once,TRBV19,TRBJ2-3,TGTGCCAGTAGTATACAGGGCCCAGATACGCAGTATTTT,CASSIQGPDTQYF
TRBD1,.,TRBV6-1,TRBJ1-1,TGTGCCAGCAGTGTATCCCGGGACAGGAGTATTGGGCCCGACACTGAAGCTTTCTTT,CASSVSRDRSIGPDTEAFF
.,.,TRBV11-1,TRBJ2-7,TGTGCCAGCAGCTTCAGGGGCGCAGTAAAAGGCCACGAGCAGTACTTC,CASSFRGAVKGHEQYF
.,.,TRBV11-2,TRBJ1-1,TGTGCCAGCAGCCTTGAGAGGGGAGGGAGCACTGAAGCTTTCTTT,CASSLERGGSTEAFF
TRBD1,.,TRBV19,TRBJ1-2,TGTGCCAGTAGTAGGACAGGAGATTATGGCTACACCTTC,CASSRTGDYGYTF
.,.,TRBV6-5,TRBJ2-1,TGTGCCAGCTCCCCTAGCCCTACCTACAATGAGCAGTTCTTC,CASSPSPTYNEQFF
TRBD1,few,TRBV20-1,TRBJ2-7,TGCAGTGCTAGTCTCGGGACAGCCTACGAGCAGTACTTC,CSASLGTAYEQYF
.,.,TRBV10-3,TRBJ1-1,TGTGCCACCAGGTGGCTCTTGGTGAACACTGAAGCTTTCTTT,CATRWLLVNTEAFF
.,.,TRBV14,TRBJ2-1,TGTGCCAGCAGCCGTCAGGAAAGTCTCGTCCATGAGCAGTTCTTC,CASSRQESLVHEQFF
.,few,TRBV5-1,TRBJ2-7,TGCGCCAGCACACCCGGGACACTTACAGGAATCCCCTACGAGCAGTACTTC,CASTPGTLTGIPYEQYF
.,.,TRBV7-2,TRBJ1-4,TGTGCCAGCAGCCCCTGGGGGGGGGTTAATGAAAAACTGTTTTTT,CASSPWGGVNEKLFF
.,once,TRBV7-2,TRBJ2-7,TGTGCCAGCAGCCTCTCCCAGGGGACGGCCTACGAGCAGTACTTC,CASSLSQGTAYEQYF
TRBD1,.,TRBV7-2,TRBJ2-7,TGTGCCAGCGGACCGACAGGGGCGAGCGAGCAGTACTTC,CASGPTGASEQYF
.,.,TRBV7-9,TRBJ1-2,TGTGCCAGCAGCTTATACGGCGAGGCTAACTATGGCTACACCTTC,CASSLYGEANYGYTF
TRBD2,.,TRBV28,TRBJ2-1,TGTGCCAGCAGTTTATGGCTAGCGGGAGCTTACAATGAGCAGTTCTTC,CASSLWLAGAYNEQFF